This TCR beta chain was profiled in a study of blood T cell repertoires in COVID-19 (dated by TCRdb to 2020 to 2022). Notes on the research overall: Samples covering the acute and convalescent phases of COVID-19 were provided by collaborators in the United States, Italy and Spain. Sample metadata almost always included a de-identified subject ID, COVID-19 status, age in years and sex. Where available, HLA class I and class II types were obtained from metadata supplied by the sample provider rather than from assay-based typing. The dataset comprised deeply sampled blood TCRbeta repertoires from subjects exposed to, actively infected with, or recovered from COVID-19. The repertoires were released in a freely available public database intended as a resource for research on the immune response to SARS-CoV-2. The prospective study material was composed of cDNA or gDNA derived from T cells, B-cell-depleted T cells, or PBMCs. The samples were drawn from the first 160 participants of the ongoing ImmuneRACE study and from 1,254 subjects provided by 6 global collaborators. The paper as a whole reports these results and caveats: The amount of clinical and demographic metadata varied by source and participant and was provided uncurated.

The germline V gene (reference sequence) supplies CDR1 MNHEY and CDR2 SMNVEV. Here V drops 2 bases and J drops 4 bases, and the junction holds 8 bases not matched to any gene. From its cysteine to its phenylalanine, the CDR3 spans 16 amino acids. The CDR3 DNA has 48 bases and is translated from base 1. Enrolling through a virtual design, the prospective study's participants ranged in age from roughly 18 to 89 years and lived across roughly 23 United States geographic areas. In the prospective study, cohorts were assigned on the basis of participant-reported clinical history obtained from a screening survey and a study questionnaire. ImmuneRACE Cohort 3 recovered participants were defined by two consecutive negative NP/OP PCR tests, healthcare professional clearance, or symptom resolution. Mobile phlebotomists in the prospective study collected whole blood, serum and a nasopharyngeal or oropharyngeal swab from every participant. Over a roughly two-month period, participants in the prospective study had the option of providing additional blood draws and questionnaires. Blood samples from the prospective study were shipped frozen or at room temperature prior to DNA extraction.

Note on this clone: This receptor's antigen is unknown. Base qualities were left out, and no much larger clone turns up one base away.

TCRbeta CDR3 regions were amplified from genomic DNA by means of the immunoSEQ Assay, a bias-controlled multiplex PCR. Per the source publication's procedure: The number of nucleated cells in each sample was estimated from the amplification of reference gene primers within the assay. To quantify the absolute abundance of each unique TCRbeta CDR3 rearrangement, sequence reads were collapsed and filtered. For each sample, productive Simpson clonality was calculated as the square root of Simpson's diversity index over productive rearrangements. TCRdb retrieved this table from immuneACCESS and kept in-frame rearrangements only. Not all clones are present; in checked studies, unresolved V genes account for under half, and no reason is known for the remainder. From that table come the V and J calls and clone size; the DNA was used to work out D and trimming. This sample is represented by about 380,000 clones; 85% to 90% of them were singletons. The ten largest clones capture more than 0.95% of the sample.

The TCR sequence derives from a woman aged 18-29 years who had recovered from COVID-19. The sequenced material came from PBMCs or T cells enriched from blood (not recorded which). The rearrangement combines TRBV27 with TRBJ2-7; the junction holds 10 bases that match TRBD1. The CDR3 reads CASSLRGGQGSYEQYF. At the DNA level, the sequence is TGTGCCAGCAGTTTAAGGGGGGGACAGGGGTCTTACGAGCAGTACTTC.